Below, 10 T cell receptor beta chains from the same sample are listed, as sequenced in a study of post-analysis software for immune sequencing data. The study, taken as a whole, reports: Compared with controls, patients had more of about 5 TRBV segments, including TRBV5-6, TRBV5-1 and TRBV20-1.

Their antigens are not known. Carried by the TCR beta cDNA libraries were unique molecular identifiers. TCRdb redid the calling of the PCR reads with MiXCR, one entry per CDR3 protein. The repertoire holds 450,000 to 700,000 distinct CDR3 sequences, 44% seen once, with roughly 1.8% in the top ten. Specimen: blood. Every receptor here comes from a girl aged 10 to 17 with multiple sclerosis.

In regard to this clonotype: A much bigger clone sits one base away, suggesting this may be a read error. V gene TRBV5-1 combines with J gene TRBJ2-5, with 8 nucleotides matching TRBD1. TRBJ2-7 explains the end of the DNA better; the J call may be wrong. CDR1 is SGHRS, CDR2 YFSETQ, per germline. This CDR3 region has 14 residues. In DNA, the CDR3 is TGCGCCAGCAGCTTGGAGGACAGGGTTTACGAGCAGTACTTC. Translation: CASSLEDRVYEQYF.

This rearrangement joins TRBV6-6 to TRBJ2-3; 7 bases line up with TRBD1. Trimming cost V 8 bases and J 6 bases; bases outside gene matches: 17. Germline V lookup: CDR1 MNHNY, CDR2 SVGAGI (reference sequence). The CDR3 is 16 residues long. The CDR3 here is CASVPTGSLTGDTQYF. CDR3 bases: TGTGCCAGCGTTCCGACAGGGTCGCTTACGGGTGATACGCAGTATTTT.

J is TRBJ2-1 and V is TRBV5-1; D perhaps matches TRBD2 (5 bases). This CDR3 has 15 amino acids. Deletions cut 1 base from V and 4 bases from J, with 12 bases between. Germline V gives CDR1 SGHRS, CDR2 YFSETQ. CDR3 nucleotides: TGCGCCAGCAGCTTGTACGAGGGCCAGTACAATGAGCAGTTCTTC. It yields the protein CASSLYEGQYNEQFF.

The chain uses TRBV2 and TRBJ2-1; 14 nucleotides match TRBD2. The CDR3 sequence is 17 residues long. With 5 bases clipped from V and 9 bases from J, the junction kept 12 bases outside the gene matches. Germline V gives CDR1 SNHLY, CDR2 FYNNEI. The CDR3 region is CASSFSGLAGVYSEQFF. CDR3 coding DNA: TGTGCCAGCAGTTTTTCGGGACTAGCGGGAGTCTACTCTGAGCAGTTCTTC. The full variable domain, completed using reference TRBV2 and TRBJ2-1, is EPEVTQTPSHQVTQMGQEVILRCVPISNHLYFYWYRQILGQKVEFLVSFYNNEISEKSEIFDDQFSVERPDGSNFTLKIRSTKLEDSAMYFCASSFSGLAGVYSEQFFGPGTRLTVL.

This clonotype was observed a few times. The chain is built from TRBV10-3 and TRBJ2-1, with D perhaps TRBD2 (5 bases). The CDR3 loop spans 15 amino acids. V lost 0 bases to trimming and J lost 10 bases, with 16 bases between them. CDR1 is ENHRY and CDR2 is SYGVKD in the germline V gene. Written as DNA, the CDR3 is TGTGCCATCAGTGAGTCTAGTAGTGAGGAGCGGGAGCAGTTCTTC. It encodes CAISESSSEEREQFF.

The gene calls are TRBV7-6 and TRBJ2-7; the D gene is possibly TRBD2 (6 bases). V was pared by 5 bases and J by 3 bases, with 11 bases between. The CDR3 has 13 residues. Germline CDR1 reads SGHVS; CDR2 reads FNYEAQ. CDR3 amino acids: CASSATSRYEQYF. In DNA form, the CDR3 reads TGTGCCAGCAGCGCCACTAGCCGCTACGAGCAGTACTTC.

The V and J genes are TRBV15 and TRBJ2-6; D might be TRBD2 (5 bases). Germline CDR1 reads LNHNV; CDR2 reads YYDKDF (reference sequence). CDR3 length equals 16 residues. V lost 2 bases and J lost 3, with 11 bases in between. In DNA, the CDR3 is TGTGCCACCAGCAGAACCCACGGGAATGGGGCCAACGTCCTGACTTTC. This sequence encodes CATSRTHGNGANVLTF. Full variable domain (outside the CDR3, taken from reference TRBV15 and TRBJ2-6): DAMVIQNPRYQVTQFGKPVTLSCSQTLNHNVMYWYQQKSSQAPKLLFHYYDKDFNNEADTPDNFQSRRPNTSFCFLDIRSPGLGDTAMYLCATSRTHGNGANVLTFGAGSRLTVL.

The chain has TRBV12-3 or TRBV12-4 and TRBJ2-3, with 8 bases fitting TRBD2. The CDR3 consists of 15 residues. Trimming cost V 4 bases and J 6 bases; bases outside gene matches: 9. CDR3 loop: CASSWGGGPTDTQYF. The CDR3 region has the DNA TGTGCCAGCAGTTGGGGCGGGGGGCCTACCGATACGCAGTATTTT.

This clonotype was seen only a few times. This chain joins TRBV10-3 and TRBJ2-1; TRBD1 or TRBD2 may be the D gene (5 bases each). This CDR3 region has 13 residues. Trimming removed 6 bases at V and 5 bases at J, with 11 bases between. Germline V gene data show CDR1 as ENHRY and CDR2 as SYGVKD. The CDR3 DNA is TGTGCCATCAGCGGGGCCGGGGACAATGAGCAGTTCTTC. Its protein is CAISGAGDNEQFF.

This clonotype showed up just a few times. The chain joins TRBV5-1 to TRBJ2-1, with D possibly matching TRBD2 (5 bases). The CDR3 extends over 17 amino acids. The germline V gene encodes CDR1 SGHRS and CDR2 YFSETQ. V was shortened by 0 bases and J by 3 bases, with 16 bases between the two germline ends. The CDR3 spells CASSLGAGYVNYNEQFF. The CDR3 DNA sequence: TGCGCCAGCAGCTTGGGTGCGGGCTACGTAAACTACAATGAGCAGTTCTTC. The whole variable domain, filled in from reference TRBV5-1 and TRBJ2-1, reads KAGVTQTPRYLIKTRGQQVTLSCSPISGHRSVSWYQQTPGQGLQFLFEYFSETQRNKGNFPGRFSGRQFSNSRSEMNVSTLELGDSALYLCASSLGAGYVNYNEQFFGPGTRLTVL.